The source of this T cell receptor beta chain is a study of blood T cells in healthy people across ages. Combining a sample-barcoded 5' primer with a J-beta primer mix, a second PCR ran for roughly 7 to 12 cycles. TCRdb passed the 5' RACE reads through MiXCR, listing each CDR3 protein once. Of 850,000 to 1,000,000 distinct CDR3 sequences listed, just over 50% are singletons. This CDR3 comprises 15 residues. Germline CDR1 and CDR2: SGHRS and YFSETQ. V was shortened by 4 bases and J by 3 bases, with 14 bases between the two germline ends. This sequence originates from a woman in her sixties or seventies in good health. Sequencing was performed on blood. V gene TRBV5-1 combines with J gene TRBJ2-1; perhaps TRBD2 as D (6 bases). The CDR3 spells CASSTTGLHYNEQFF. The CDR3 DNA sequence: TGCGCCAGCAGCACGACGGGACTTCACTACAATGAGCAGTTCTTC.